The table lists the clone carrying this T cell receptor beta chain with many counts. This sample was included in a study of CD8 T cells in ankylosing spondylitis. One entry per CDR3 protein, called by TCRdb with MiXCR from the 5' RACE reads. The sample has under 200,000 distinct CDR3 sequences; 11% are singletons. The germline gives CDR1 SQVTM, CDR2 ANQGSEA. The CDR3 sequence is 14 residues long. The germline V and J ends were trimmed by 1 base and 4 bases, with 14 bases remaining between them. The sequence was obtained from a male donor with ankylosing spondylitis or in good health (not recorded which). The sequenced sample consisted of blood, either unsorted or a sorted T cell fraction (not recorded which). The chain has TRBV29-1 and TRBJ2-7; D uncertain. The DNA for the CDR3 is TGCAGCGTTGAAGGGCATTCTAAGGGTTACGAGCAGTACTTC. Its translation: CSVEGHSKGYEQYF.